Here is one T cell receptor (beta chain) with its context. This specimen comes from a study of blood T cell repertoires in COVID-19. Study background: Some COVID-19 samples were acute and others convalescent; all came from the United States, Italy and Spain. Sample material is recorded as cDNA or gDNA derived from T cells, B-cell-depleted T cells, or PBMCs.

Germline V lookup: CDR1 SGHTA, CDR2 FQGNSA. This CDR3 spans 14 amino acids. V lost 3 bases, J lost 4 bases, and 9 bases lay in between. As originally analysed: Cell counts per sample came from amplifying reference gene primers. Data came from immunoSEQ multiplex PCR; TCRdb stores just in-frame clones and leaves some out. D and trimming come from the DNA, and the V and J calls and clone size come from that table. The data contain 200,000 to 250,000 clones, approximately 82% of them singletons. The sample consisted of peripheral blood. The chain recombines TRBV7-2 with TRBJ2-2; D gene unclear. This clonotype was obtained from a young woman with acute or convalescent COVID-19. In DNA, the CDR3 is TGTGCCAGCAGCTTGGTCTGGGCCACCGGGGAGCTGTTTTTT. Translating it yields CASSLVWATGELFF. Complete variable domain (other parts from reference TRBV7-2 and TRBJ2-2): GAGVSQSPSNKVTEKGKDVELRCDPISGHTALYWYRQSLGQGLEFLIYFQGNSAPDKSGLPSDRFSAERTGGSVSTLTIQRTQQEDSAVYLCASSLVWATGELFFGEGSRLTVL.